This TCR beta chain was observed in a study of T cells after yellow fever vaccination (dated by TCRdb to between 2018 and 2021). Study-wide context: Libraries from fractions with low cell numbers were prepared with the SMART-Seq v4 Ultra Low Input RNA kit. To follow T-cell clones before and after primary and booster YFV17D yellow fever vaccination, bulk TCR alpha and beta repertoires were sequenced over time. The cohort comprised two healthy male donors, one aged 18 to 29 and one aged 30 to 40 years. Bulk PBMC replicates and cell subsets were isolated from blood drawn at multiple timepoints before and after both primary and secondary immunization.

Study-wide conclusions, independent of this receptor: Compared with the primary T-cell response, the secondary T-cell response was weaker but faster, peaking on day 5 rather than day 15. Most clones expanded after primary vaccination were re-detected after the booster (96% of CD4 and more than 70% of CD8), suggesting broad memory maintenance. Only a couple of donors were included in the study, so the extent to which the findings can be generalized is limited. Because abundant contaminating clonotypes from the bulk population could be contained in FACS-sorted repertoires, computational filtering was required. A small fraction of clonotypes showed up in both the CD4 and CD8 compartments, probably as a result of convergent recombination.

According to the study, the label for this sample's treatment or condition signals: live attenuated yellow fever vaccine strain. At each blood-draw timepoint, two biological replicates of bulk PBMCs were collected. A standard Ficoll-Paque protocol was used to isolate PBMCs from peripheral blood. RNA was extracted with TriZol from bulk PBMCs, CD4 and CD8 fractions, and dextramer-positive and dextramer-negative fractions. Trimming at the junction amounts to 8 bases on V and 1 base on J, and the germline ends lie 8 bases apart. The germline V gene encodes CDR1 MDHEN and CDR2 SYDVKM. The CDR3 covers 12 residues, taking in both the cysteine and the phenylalanine. Only CDR3 DNA remains: 36 bases, in frame from the first base. Note on this clonotype: Its target antigen remains unknown. Per-base qualities were not stored, and no clone one base away is much larger.

TCR cDNA was synthesized by 5'RACE template switching, through which a universal primer site and unique molecular identifiers were introduced. Priming for cDNA synthesis came from both the TCR alpha and TCR beta constant segments. Library amplification involved two PCR steps, and the second step added sample barcodes and sequencing adapters. Sequencing of libraries was performed on Illumina HiSeq 2500 (2x100 bp) or NovaSeq (2x150 bp). Regarding the original processing steps: MIGEC handled demultiplexing of reads and collapsing into UMI consensus sequences, while MiXCR performed V(D)J alignment. Clonotypes responding to the vaccine were identified with edgeR on replicate PBMC samples, with the criteria of FDR below 0.01 and a log2 fold change above 5 up to day 15. Each bulk clonotype was labeled CD4 or CD8 based on which sequenced repertoire, CD4 or CD8, contained the clonotype at higher abundance. The public reads were run again by TCRdb, first through fastp at Q25 and then through MiXCR, and only productive beta chains were kept. Each entry merges the rows of one CDR3 protein and shows their most common DNA and genes. Here the V and J calls rest on TCRdb's processing, not on the authors' analysis. The sample table contains around 550,000 distinct CDR3 sequences; only one count was recorded for less than 20% of them. The ten largest account for roughly an eighth of the sample.

Recombination connected TRBV28 to TRBJ2-5; the D gene assignment is ambiguous. This receptor was obtained from a man aged 25 to 40 who received the YFV17D yellow fever vaccine. Source: PBMCs, taken 15 days after the yellow fever booster vaccination. The CDR3 protein: CASALLQETQYF. The nucleotide sequence reads TGTGCCAGCGCGCTGCTCCAAGAGACCCAGTACTTC.